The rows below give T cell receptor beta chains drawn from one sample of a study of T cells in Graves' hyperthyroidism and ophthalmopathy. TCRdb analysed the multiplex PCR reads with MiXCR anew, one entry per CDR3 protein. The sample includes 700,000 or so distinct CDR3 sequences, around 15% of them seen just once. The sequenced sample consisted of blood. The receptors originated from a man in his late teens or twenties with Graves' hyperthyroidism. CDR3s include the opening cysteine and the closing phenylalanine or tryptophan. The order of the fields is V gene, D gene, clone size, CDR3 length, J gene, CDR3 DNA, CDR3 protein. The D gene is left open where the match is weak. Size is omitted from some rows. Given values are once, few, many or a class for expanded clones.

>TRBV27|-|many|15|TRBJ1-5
TGTGCCAGCAGTTTATCACGGGGTAGCAATCAGCCCCAGCATTTT
CASSLSRGSNQPQHF
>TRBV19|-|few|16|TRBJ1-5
TGTGCCAGTAGTCAACAGGGAGGACGTGGCAATCAGCCCCAGCATTTT
CASSQQGGRGNQPQHF
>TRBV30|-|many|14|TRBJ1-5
TGTGCCTGGAGGTGGACAGCGACCCATCAGCCCCAGCATTTT
CAWRWTATHQPQHF
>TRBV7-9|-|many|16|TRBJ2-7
TGTGCCAGCAGCGGGGGGCCAGGGGCGATCTCCTACGAGCAGTACTTC
CASSGGPGAISYEQYF
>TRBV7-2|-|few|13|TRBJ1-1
TGTGCCAGCAGCTTAGGGTCGGACCTTGAAGCTTTCTTT
CASSLGSDLEAFF
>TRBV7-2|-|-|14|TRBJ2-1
TGTGCCACCCAAGGACCTGGCTCCTACAATGAGCAGTTCTTC
CATQGPGSYNEQFF
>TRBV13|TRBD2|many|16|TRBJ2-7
TGTGCCAGCAGCCCCCGGACCGGTAGCGGGGCCTACGAGCAGTACTTC
CASSPRTGSGAYEQYF
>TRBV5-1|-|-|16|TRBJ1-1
TGCGCCAGCAGCTTGGGTGGTATGATTTCGAACACTGAAGCTTTCTTT
CASSLGGMISNTEAFF
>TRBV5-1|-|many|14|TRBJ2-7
TGCGCCAGCAGACAGGCTGGAGGTACGTACGAGCAGTACTTC
CASRQAGGTYEQYF
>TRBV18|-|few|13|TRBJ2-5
TGTGCCAGCTCACCACGTAGTGACGAGACCCAGTACTTC
CASSPRSDETQYF
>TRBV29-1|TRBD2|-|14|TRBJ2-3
TGCAGCGTGGGACTAGCGGTTAGCACAGATACGCAGTATTTT
CSVGLAVSTDTQYF
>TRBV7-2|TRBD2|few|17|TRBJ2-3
TGTGCCAGCAGCAGACGCGTAGCGGGAGGGGCCCCCAATACGCAGTATTTT
CASSRRVAGGAPNTQYF
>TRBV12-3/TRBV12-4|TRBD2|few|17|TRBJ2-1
TGTGCCAGCAGTTTAGGAGGACTAGCGGGCTCCTACAATGAGCAGTTCTTC
CASSLGGLAGSYNEQFF
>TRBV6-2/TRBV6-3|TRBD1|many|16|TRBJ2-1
TGTGCCAGCAGTCTAGGACAGGGTTCTCGGTACAATGAGCAGTTCTTC
CASSLGQGSRYNEQFF
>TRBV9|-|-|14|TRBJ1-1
TGTGCCAGCAGCGTAGAAGGAACGGACAGTGAAGCTTTCTTT
CASSVEGTDSEAFF
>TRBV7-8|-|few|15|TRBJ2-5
TGTGCCAGCAGCCTAAGCGGGACTGGGGGCGAGACCCAGTACTTC
CASSLSGTGGETQYF
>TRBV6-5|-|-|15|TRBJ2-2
TGTGCCAGCAGTTTCCGGCCTCAGGGCACCGGGGAGCTGTTTTTT
CASSFRPQGTGELFF
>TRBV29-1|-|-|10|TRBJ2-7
TGCAGCGTTGTATGGAACGAGCAGTACTTC
CSVVWNEQYF
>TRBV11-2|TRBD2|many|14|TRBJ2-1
TGTGCCAGCAGCAGGGGACTAGTTGACAATGAGCAGTTCTTC
CASSRGLVDNEQFF
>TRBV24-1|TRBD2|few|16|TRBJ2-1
TGTGCCACCAGTGAGGCGGGAGCGGGTTTCTACAATGAGCAGTTCTTC
CATSEAGAGFYNEQFF
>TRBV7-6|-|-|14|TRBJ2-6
TGTGCCAGCAGCTTTTGGTCTGGGGCCAACGTCCTGACTTTC
CASSFWSGANVLTF
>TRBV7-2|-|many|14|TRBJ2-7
TGTGCCAGCAGCTTAAGGGCGGATCTATACGAGCAGTACTTC
CASSLRADLYEQYF
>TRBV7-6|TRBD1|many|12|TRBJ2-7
TGTGCCAGCGGGACAGAGTACTACGAGCAGTACTTC
CASGTEYYEQYF
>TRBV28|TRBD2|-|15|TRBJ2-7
TGTGCCAGCAGCCCGACGGGGGGAACGACCTACGAGCAGTACTTC
CASSPTGGTTYEQYF
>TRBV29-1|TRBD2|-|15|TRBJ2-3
TGCAGCGTTGCAGTAGCGGGAGGGCCGTCAGATACGCAGTATTTT
CSVAVAGGPSDTQYF
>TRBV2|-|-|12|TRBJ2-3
TGTGCCAGCAGACCCGAGGCAGATACGCAGTATTTT
CASRPEADTQYF
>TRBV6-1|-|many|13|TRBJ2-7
TGTGCCAGCAGGGCGGGCTCTTATTACGAGCAGTACTTC
CASRAGSYYEQYF
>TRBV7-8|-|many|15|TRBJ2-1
TGTGCCAGCATCCTACACTCGGAGGGCCGTGATGAGCAGTTCTTC
CASILHSEGRDEQFF
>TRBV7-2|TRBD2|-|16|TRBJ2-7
TGTGCCAGCAGCTTAACGTCTAGCGGGAGAAGGTACGAGCAGTACTTC
CASSLTSSGRRYEQYF
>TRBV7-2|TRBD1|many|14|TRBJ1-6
TGTGCCAGCAGCCTAAGGGACAGCAATTCACCCCTCCACTTT
CASSLRDSNSPLHF
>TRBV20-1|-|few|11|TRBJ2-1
TGCAGCCTTACATCCTACAATGAGCAGTTCTTC
CSLTSYNEQFF
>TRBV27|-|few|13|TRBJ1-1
TGTGCCAGCAGTTTATCGGGACACACTGAAGCTTTCTTT
CASSLSGHTEAFF
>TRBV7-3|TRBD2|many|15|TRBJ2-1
TGTGCCAGCAGCCCGCGACTAGCGGGCCACAATGAGCAGTTCTTC
CASSPRLAGHNEQFF
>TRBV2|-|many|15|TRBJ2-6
TGTGCCAGCAGCGCAGGGGTCTCTGGGGCCAACGTCCTGACTTTC
CASSAGVSGANVLTF
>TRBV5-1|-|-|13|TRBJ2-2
TGCGCCAGCTCCCGCGGAATGATCGGGGAGCTGTTTTTT
CASSRGMIGELFF
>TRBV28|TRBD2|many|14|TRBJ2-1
TGTGCCAGCAGGCGGGGGGGACTGGTTAATGAGCAGTTCTTC
CASRRGGLVNEQFF
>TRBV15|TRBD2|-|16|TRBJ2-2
TGTGCCACCAGCGGCGAGCGGGAGGGCCGGACCGGGGAGCTGTTTTTT
CATSGEREGRTGELFF